This is a list of T cell receptor beta chains from one sample in a study of identical twins. Each CDR3 protein is one row after TCRdb ran MiXCR on the 5' RACE reads. The data show about 470,000 distinct CDR3 sequences, about 24% seen once. These same records also appear under a second study, on T cells expressing NK-cell markers.

Sequencing was done on a sample of CD4+ T cells sorted from blood. Source of these receptors: a woman aged 18 to 35 in good health. CDR3s include the opening cysteine and the closing phenylalanine or tryptophan. The order of the fields is D gene, J gene, clone size, V gene, CDR3 protein, CDR3 DNA. A D gene is named only where the DNA matches it firmly. Where a row states a size, it is once, few, many or the class of an expanded clone; other rows omit it.

>TRBD2|TRBJ2-1|-|TRBV7-9
CASSQGGRAFMNEQFF
TGTGCCAGCAGCCAAGGCGGGAGGGCCTTTATGAATGAGCAGTTCTTC
>TRBD2|TRBJ2-1|few|TRBV5-1
CASSLAGLGFEQFF
TGCGCCAGCAGCTTGGCAGGACTAGGGTTTGAGCAGTTCTTC
>-|TRBJ2-7|-|TRBV3-1
CASSLRRTTYEQYF
TGTGCCAGCAGCCTGCGACGGACCACCTACGAGCAGTACTTC
>-|TRBJ2-7|few|TRBV5-6
CASRSDSDEQYF
TGTGCCAGCAGATCAGACTCGGACGAGCAGTACTTC
>-|TRBJ2-5|-|TRBV20-1
CSARPYRVQETQYF
TGCAGTGCTAGACCCTACAGGGTACAAGAGACCCAGTACTTC
>-|TRBJ2-3|few|TRBV9
CASSVATGATDTQYF
TGTGCCAGCAGCGTAGCTACTGGAGCTACAGATACGCAGTATTTT
>-|TRBJ1-1|-|TRBV5-6
CASSLVRGVGAFF
TGTGCCAGCAGCTTGGTCAGGGGCGTCGGAGCTTTCTTT
>-|TRBJ2-1|many|TRBV20-1
CSALGGQYNEQFF
TGCAGTGCCCTTGGCGGGCAATACAATGAGCAGTTCTTC
>TRBD1|TRBJ2-5|few|TRBV29-1
CSYHGTAQETQYF
TGCAGCTACCACGGGACAGCCCAAGAGACCCAGTACTTC
>-|TRBJ2-2|once|TRBV9
CASSVIPSGELFF
TGTGCCAGCAGCGTAATTCCATCCGGGGAGCTGTTTTTT
>-|TRBJ2-1|-|TRBV7-9
CASSPRGHSYNEQFF
TGTGCCAGCAGCCCGAGGGGCCACTCCTACAATGAGCAGTTCTTC
>-|TRBJ2-7|few|TRBV5-1
CASSLVGVDYEQYF
TGCGCCAGCAGCTTGGTCGGCGTCGACTACGAGCAGTACTTC